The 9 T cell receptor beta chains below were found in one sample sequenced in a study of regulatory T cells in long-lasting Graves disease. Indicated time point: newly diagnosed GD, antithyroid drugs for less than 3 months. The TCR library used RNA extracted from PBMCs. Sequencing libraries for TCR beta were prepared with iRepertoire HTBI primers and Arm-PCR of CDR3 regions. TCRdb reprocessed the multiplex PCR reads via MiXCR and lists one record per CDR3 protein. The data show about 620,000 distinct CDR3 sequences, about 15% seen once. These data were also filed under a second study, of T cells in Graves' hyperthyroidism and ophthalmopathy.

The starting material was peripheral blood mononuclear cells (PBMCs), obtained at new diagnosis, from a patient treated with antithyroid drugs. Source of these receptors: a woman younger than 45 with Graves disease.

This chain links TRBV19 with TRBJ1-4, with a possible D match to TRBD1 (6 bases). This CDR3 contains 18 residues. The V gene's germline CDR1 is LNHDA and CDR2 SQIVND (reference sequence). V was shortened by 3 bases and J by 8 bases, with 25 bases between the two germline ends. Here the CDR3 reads CASSILGGTTLRGEKLFF. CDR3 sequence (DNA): TGTGCCAGTAGTATTTTAGGAGGGACAACATTGCGCGGGGAAAAACTGTTTTTT.

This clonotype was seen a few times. In DNA, the CDR3 is TGTGCCAGCAGCTCTACTCAACCCCAGGGGGAGCTGTTTTTT. Protein: CASSSTQPQGELFF. This chain connects TRBV7-3 to TRBJ2-2, with D unclear. The length of the CDR3 is 14 residues. The ends were cut back, 4 bases at V and 8 bases at J, with 14 bases in the middle. From germline, CDR1 is SGHTA and CDR2 FQGTGA.

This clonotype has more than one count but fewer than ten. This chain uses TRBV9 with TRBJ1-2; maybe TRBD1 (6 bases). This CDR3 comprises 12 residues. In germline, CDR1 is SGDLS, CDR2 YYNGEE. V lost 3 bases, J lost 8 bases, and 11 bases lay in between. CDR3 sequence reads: CASSANQGGYTF. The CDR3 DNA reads TGTGCCAGCAGCGCGAATCAGGGGGGCTACACCTTC.

The CDR3 DNA reads TGTGCCAGCAACGAACTTGGGGTTGTCAGAGACACAGATACGCAGTATTTT. It specifies CASNELGVVRDTDTQYF. J is TRBJ2-3 and V is TRBV2; no reliable D call. CDR3 length: 17 amino acids. The germline V gene encodes CDR1 SNHLY and CDR2 FYNNEI. V was trimmed by 7 bases and J by 2 bases, leaving 22 bases between them.

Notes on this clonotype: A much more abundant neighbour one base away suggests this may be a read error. The CDR3 DNA sequence: TGTGCCAGTGGTTCAAAGTGGGCCGCTAGCGGGAGATTTGATACGCAGTATTTT. Translation: CASGSKWAASGRFDTQYF. The rearrangement links TRBV19 to TRBJ2-3, with 10 bases lining up with TRBD2. Germline CDR1 reads LNHDA; CDR2 reads SQIVND (reference sequence). CDR3 length equals 18 residues. V was clipped by 8 bases and J by 6 bases; unmatched bases: 20.

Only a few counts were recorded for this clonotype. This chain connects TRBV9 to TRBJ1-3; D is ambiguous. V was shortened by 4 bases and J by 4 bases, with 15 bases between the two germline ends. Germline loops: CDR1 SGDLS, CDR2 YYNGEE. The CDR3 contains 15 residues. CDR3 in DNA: TGTGCCAGCAGCCAGAAATTGGGGTCCGGAAACACCATATATTTT. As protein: CASSQKLGSGNTIYF.

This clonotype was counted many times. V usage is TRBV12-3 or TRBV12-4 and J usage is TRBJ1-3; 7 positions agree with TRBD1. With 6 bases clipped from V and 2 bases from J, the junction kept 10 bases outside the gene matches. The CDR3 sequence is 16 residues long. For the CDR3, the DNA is TGTGCCAGCAGCCACAGGGGACAGACAGCTGGAAACACCATATATTTT. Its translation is CASSHRGQTAGNTIYF.

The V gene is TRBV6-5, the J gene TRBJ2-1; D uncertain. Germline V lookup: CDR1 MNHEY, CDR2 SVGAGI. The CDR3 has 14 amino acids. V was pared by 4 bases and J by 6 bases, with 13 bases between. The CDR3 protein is CASSSRVGLNEQFF. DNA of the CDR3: TGTGCCAGCAGTTCTAGGGTTGGCCTCAATGAGCAGTTCTTC.

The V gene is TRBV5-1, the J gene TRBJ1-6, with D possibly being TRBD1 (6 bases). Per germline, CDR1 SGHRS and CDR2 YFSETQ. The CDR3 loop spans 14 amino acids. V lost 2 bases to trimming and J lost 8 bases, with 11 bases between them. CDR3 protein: CASSFQGMDSPLHF. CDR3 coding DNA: TGCGCCAGCAGCTTCCAGGGGATGGATTCACCCCTCCACTTT. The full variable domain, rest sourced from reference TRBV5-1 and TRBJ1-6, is KAGVTQTPRYLIKTRGQQVTLSCSPISGHRSVSWYQQTPGQGLQFLFEYFSETQRNKGNFPGRFSGRQFSNSRSEMNVSTLELGDSALYLCASSFQGMDSPLHFGNGTRLTVT.